One sample yielded the 14 T cell receptor beta chains listed below, sequenced in a study of immune cell composition in non-small cell lung cancer. The normal lung sample lay at least 3 cm, and maximally far, from the tumour. Generated by immunoSEQ multiplex PCR, the TCRdb table keeps only in-frame clones and is missing some. Seen here are a few thousand clones, almost 75% observed once, and the top ten hold 29%. The sequenced sample was non-adjacent lung tissue. The receptors originated from a human donor with non-small cell lung cancer.

This chain connects TRBV30 to TRBJ2-1, with a weak D call TRBD2 (6 bases). Germline CDR1 is GTSNPN and CDR2 is SVGIG (reference sequence). Trimming left V 2 bases short and J 5 bases short, with 10 bases between. This CDR3 is 13 amino acids long. The CDR3 protein is CAWSRRGNNEQFF. In DNA form, the CDR3 reads TGTGCCTGGAGTCGGAGGGGAAACAATGAGCAGTTCTTC.

The chain couples TRBV5-1 to TRBJ2-7, with 14 bases fitting TRBD2. This CDR3 has 19 residues. V lost 6 bases to trimming and J lost 3 bases; unmatched junction nucleotides: 17. Germline CDR1 and CDR2: SGHRS and YFSETQ. In nucleotides, the CDR3 is TGCGCCAGCACCGATCGACCCGGGACTAGCGGGAGCAGACACTACGAGCAGTACTTC. Protein product: CASTDRPGTSGSRHYEQYF.

This clone has just one count. The V call is TRBV5-4, the J call TRBJ2-3; TRBD2 agrees at 7 bases. The germline CDR1 and CDR2 sequences are SGHNT and YYREEE (reference sequence). V lost 2 bases, J lost 6 bases, and 9 bases stayed unmatched. The CDR3 is 15 amino acids. The CDR3 coding sequence is TGTGCCAGCAGCTTACTGGCGGGAGTGGGGGATACGCAGTATTTT. Encoded protein: CASSLLAGVGDTQYF.

The chain recombines TRBV5-4 with TRBJ2-7, with D tentatively TRBD1 (5 bases). Germline CDR1 is SGHNT and CDR2 is YYREEE (reference sequence). V was cut by 0 bases and J by 2 bases, with 9 bases left in between. The CDR3 contains 14 residues. CDR3 DNA: TGTGCCAGCAGCTTGGGACAGAAGACCTACGAGCAGTACTTC. Its translation is CASSLGQKTYEQYF.

The chain couples TRBV4-1 to TRBJ2-1, with D possibly being TRBD1 (5 bases). The ends were cut back, 0 bases at V and 13 bases at J, with 13 bases in the middle. The V gene's germline CDR1 is MGHRA and CDR2 YSYEKL. The length of the CDR3 is 13 residues. The CDR3 DNA follows: TGCGCCAGCAGCCAAGAATATTTGCAGGGACAGTTCTTC. It specifies CASSQEYLQGQFF.

A few counts support this clone. This same CDR3 is encoded by further DNA sequences in the sample. The CDR3 coding sequence is TGTGCCAGCAGCTTAAGGGGGAGTCGCTACGAGCAGTACTTC. Translation: CASSLRGSRYEQYF. This chain joins TRBV13 and TRBJ2-7; tentatively, D is TRBD1 (6 bases). Per the germline V gene, CDR1 is PRHDT and CDR2 is FYEKMQ (reference sequence). CDR3 length: 14 amino acids. The V gene lost 2 bases and the J gene lost 3 bases, with 11 bases spanning the gap.

The J gene is TRBJ2-7, the V gene TRBV4-1, with D possibly being TRBD1 (6 bases). The CDR3 is 17 residues long. V was pared by 3 bases and J by 2 bases, with 20 bases between. The germline V gene has CDR1 MGHRA and CDR2 YSYEKL. As DNA, the CDR3 is TGCGCCAGCAGCCAGGGGGCGGTGTCTAGATCGCCCTACGAGCAGTACTTC. This translates into CASSQGAVSRSPYEQYF.

The chain employs TRBV27 and TRBJ2-7; possible D gene TRBD2, 7 bases. With 0 bases removed from V and 3 bases from J, the gap between germline ends came to 15 bases. CDR1 and CDR2 (germline): MNHEY, SMNVEV (reference sequence). The CDR3 covers 16 residues. CDR3: CASSLSPRRGGYEQYF. CDR3 DNA: TGTGCCAGCAGTTTATCACCCCGAAGGGGGGGCTACGAGCAGTACTTC.

The rearrangement links TRBV6-1 to TRBJ2-7, with D unresolved. Trimming took 5 bases from V and 4 from J, leaving 9 bases between them. Per germline, CDR1 MNHNS and CDR2 SASEGT. CDR3 length: 12 residues. Written as DNA, the CDR3 is TGTGCCAGCAGTCTCTCACAATACGAGCAGTACTTC. It codes for CASSLSQYEQYF.

This clone has a single count. The rearrangement joins TRBV18 to TRBJ1-4, with D uncertain. The CDR3 runs 16 residues. Trimming took off 6 bases at V and 2 bases at J, with 16 bases between the two ends. Germline CDR1 KGHSH, CDR2 LQKENI. The CDR3 coding sequence is TGTGCCAGCTCCGATGTTGGGCCTGGGACTAATGAAAAACTGTTTTTT. Translation: CASSDVGPGTNEKLFF.

The J gene is TRBJ2-5, the V gene TRBV10-2, with a tentative D call TRBD2 (6 bases). The germline V gene has CDR1 WSHSY and CDR2 SAAADI. The V and J ends lost 0 bases and 7 bases respectively, with 12 bases between them. This CDR3 comprises 14 residues. CDR3 region: CASSESRGIGTQYF. Written as DNA, the CDR3 is TGCGCCAGCAGTGAGTCGCGGGGTATTGGGACCCAGTACTTC.

This clone has just one count. The V gene is TRBV7-9, the J gene TRBJ2-1, with D uncertain. The V end lost 3 bases, the J end lost 4 bases, and 7 bases lay between the germline ends. This CDR3 is 13 amino acids long. In germline, CDR1 is SEHNR, CDR2 FQNEAQ (reference sequence). CDR3 in DNA: TGTGCCAGCAGCTTTATGGAGTACAATGAGCAGTTCTTC. This encodes CASSFMEYNEQFF.

This clone has only a few counts. The chain has TRBV18 and TRBJ2-5; no clear D gene. Per germline, CDR1 KGHSH and CDR2 LQKENI. The CDR3 spans 14 residues. V was trimmed by 0 bases and J by 5 bases, leaving 10 bases between them. CDR3 sequence (DNA): TGTGCCAGCTCACCACCTTCGGGTATGGAGACCCAGTACTTC. This translates into CASSPPSGMETQYF.

The sample holds a few counts of this clone. V gene TRBV18 combines with J gene TRBJ1-2; D is uncertain. The V and J ends lost 3 bases and 5 bases respectively, with 10 bases between them. In germline, CDR1 is KGHSH, CDR2 LQKENI. This CDR3 spans 13 amino acids. The CDR3: CASSPATEYGYTF. Written as DNA, the CDR3 is TGTGCCAGCTCACCGGCAACAGAATATGGCTACACCTTC.